The 7 T cell receptor beta chains given below trace back to one sample, sequenced in a study of T cells in Graves' hyperthyroidism and ophthalmopathy. There were TCR beta CDR3 regions amplified from RNA transcripts. The HTBI set primed first-round TCR CDR3 RT-PCR. MiXCR, applied by TCRdb to the multiplex PCR reads, yields one record per CDR3 protein. The sample carries roughly 700,000 distinct CDR3 sequences, around 15% recorded once. Sequences were obtained from blood. Source of these receptors: a young woman with Graves' hyperthyroidism.

This clonotype showed up many times. The chain couples TRBV18 to TRBJ1-2; D not resolved. This CDR3 contains 13 residues. CDR1 KGHSH and CDR2 LQKENI come from the germline V gene. V lost 3 bases and J 8 bases, leaving 13 bases between the germline ends. CDR3 amino acids: CASSPRTAHGYTF. CDR3 in DNA: TGTGCCAGCTCACCCCGAACCGCCCACGGCTACACCTTC.

This clonotype has more than one count but fewer than ten. The rearrangement links TRBV28 to TRBJ1-5, with D possibly being TRBD1 (5 bases). Germline V gives CDR1 MDHEN, CDR2 SYDVKM. Trimming removed 3 bases at V and 2 bases at J, with 11 bases between. This CDR3 has 15 amino acids. The chain's CDR3 is CASSFLGRGNQPQHF. CDR3 bases: TGTGCCAGCAGTTTTCTGGGCAGGGGCAATCAGCCCCAGCATTTT.

The V gene is TRBV6-1, the J gene TRBJ2-4; TRBD2 agrees at 7 bases. With 1 base clipped from V and 4 bases from J, the junction kept 10 bases outside the gene matches. Germline V gene sequence: CDR1 MNHNS, CDR2 SASEGT. The CDR3 has 17 residues. The CDR3 loop reads CASSEVWTGGLKNIQYF. In DNA, the CDR3 is TGTGCCAGCAGTGAAGTCTGGACGGGAGGTCTGAAAAACATTCAGTACTTC.

In its sample, this clonotype was seen a few times. J is TRBJ2-7 and V is TRBV7-8; 9 bases agree with TRBD2. The ends lost 5 bases at V and 7 bases at J; junction bases unmatched: 12. The germline CDR1 and CDR2 sequences are SGHVS and FQNEAQ. There are 15 residues in the CDR3. CDR3: CASSIPGLAGREQYF. CDR3 coding DNA: TGTGCCAGCAGCATTCCGGGACTAGCAGGCCGTGAGCAGTACTTC.

This clonotype was seen ten or more times. This chain links TRBV12-3 or TRBV12-4 with TRBJ2-4; 14 bases agree with TRBD2. V lost 0 bases and J lost 2; bases outside the gene matches: 12. The CDR3 extends over 21 amino acids. CDR3 bases: TGTGCCAGCAGTTTAGCGCCCAAGACTAGCGGGAGGGGGGCTCCCAAAAACATTCAGTACTTC. The encoded protein is CASSLAPKTSGRGAPKNIQYF.

This clonotype has a count of ten or more. The J gene is TRBJ2-3, the V gene TRBV11-3, with 11 bases aligning to TRBD1. The germline gives CDR1 SGHNT, CDR2 YENEEA. The CDR3 is made up of 18 amino acids. Trimming cost V 5 bases and J 2 bases; bases outside gene matches: 12. The CDR3 coding sequence is TGTGCCAGCAGCGTCGGACAGGGGGCTCACCCGTACACAGATACGCAGTATTTT. Its protein is CASSVGQGAHPYTDTQYF.

The V and J genes are TRBV9 and TRBJ1-6; a possible D gene is TRBD1 (5 bases). Per the germline V gene, CDR1 is SGDLS and CDR2 is YYNGEE. V was pared by 0 bases and J by 7 bases, with 11 bases between. The CDR3 contains 15 residues. Written as DNA, the CDR3 is TGTGCCAGCAGCGTAGACCACAGGATAAATTCACCCCTCCACTTT. Amino acids: CASSVDHRINSPLHF.